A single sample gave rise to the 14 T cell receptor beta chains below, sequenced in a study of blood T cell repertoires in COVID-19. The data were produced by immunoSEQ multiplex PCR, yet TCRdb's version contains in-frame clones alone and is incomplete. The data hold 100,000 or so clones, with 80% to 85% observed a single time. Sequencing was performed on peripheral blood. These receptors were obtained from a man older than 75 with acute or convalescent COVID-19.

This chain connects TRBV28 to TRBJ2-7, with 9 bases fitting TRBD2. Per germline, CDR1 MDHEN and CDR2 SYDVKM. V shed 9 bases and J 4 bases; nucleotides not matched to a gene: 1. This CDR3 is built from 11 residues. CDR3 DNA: TGTGCCAGTGGACTAGCGTACGAGCAGTACTTC. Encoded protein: CASGLAYEQYF.

The CDR3 region is CASSIGGPMNTEAFF. As DNA, the CDR3 is TGTGCCAGTAGTATAGGGGGGCCCATGAACACTGAAGCTTTCTTT. This chain joins TRBV19 and TRBJ1-1; the D gene is possibly TRBD1 (6 bases). The V and J ends lost 1 base and 0 bases respectively, with 9 bases between them. The CDR3 extends over 15 amino acids. Germline assignment: CDR1 LNHDA and CDR2 SQIVND (reference sequence).

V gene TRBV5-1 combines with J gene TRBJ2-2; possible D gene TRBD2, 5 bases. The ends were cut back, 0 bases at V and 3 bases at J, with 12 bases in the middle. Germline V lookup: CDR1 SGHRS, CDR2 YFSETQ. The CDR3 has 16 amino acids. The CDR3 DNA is TGCGCCAGCAGCTTGGTAACGGGGATAGACACCGGGGAGCTGTTTTTT. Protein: CASSLVTGIDTGELFF. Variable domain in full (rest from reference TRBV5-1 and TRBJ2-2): KAGVTQTPRYLIKTRGQQVTLSCSPISGHRSVSWYQQTPGQGLQFLFEYFSETQRNKGNFPGRFSGRQFSNSRSEMNVSTLELGDSALYLCASSLVTGIDTGELFFGEGSRLTVL.

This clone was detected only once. Here the CDR3 DNA reads TGTGCCAGTAGTACGACTAGCGGGAGGGGGTCCCAGTACTTC. Translation gives CASSTTSGRGSQYF. The V and J genes are TRBV19 and TRBJ2-5; 14 nucleotides agree with TRBD2. Germline trimming cut 4 bases from V and 9 bases from J; bases unmatched to any gene: 4. CDR3 length: 14 residues. Germline CDR1 is LNHDA and CDR2 is SQIVND (reference sequence).

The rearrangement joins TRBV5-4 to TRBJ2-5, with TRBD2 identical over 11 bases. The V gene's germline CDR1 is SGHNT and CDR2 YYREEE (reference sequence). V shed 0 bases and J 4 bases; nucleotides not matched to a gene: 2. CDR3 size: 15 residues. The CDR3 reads CASSLASGRLETQYF. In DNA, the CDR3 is TGTGCCAGCAGCTTGGCTAGCGGGAGGCTAGAGACCCAGTACTTC.

Here the CDR3 reads CASTPRGASGYSYNEQFF. The CDR3 nucleotides read TGTGCCAGCACCCCCCGGGGGGCTAGCGGGTACTCCTACAATGAGCAGTTCTTC. The J gene is TRBJ2-1, the V gene TRBV6-2 or TRBV6-3; TRBD2 aligns across 8 bases. Trimming cost V 7 bases and J 0 bases; bases outside gene matches: 14. The V gene's germline CDR1 is MNHEY and CDR2 SVGEGT. The CDR3 extends over 18 amino acids.

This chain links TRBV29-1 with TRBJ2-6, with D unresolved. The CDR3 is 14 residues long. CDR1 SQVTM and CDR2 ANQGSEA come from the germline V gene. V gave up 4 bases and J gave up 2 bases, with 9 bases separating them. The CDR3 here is CSVGLGPGANVLTF. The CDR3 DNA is TGCAGCGTTGGCCTGGGCCCTGGGGCCAACGTCCTGACTTTC.

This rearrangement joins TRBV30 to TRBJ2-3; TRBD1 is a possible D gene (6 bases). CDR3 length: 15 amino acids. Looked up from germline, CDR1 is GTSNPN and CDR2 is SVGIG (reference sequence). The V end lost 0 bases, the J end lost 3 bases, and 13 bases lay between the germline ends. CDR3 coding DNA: TGTGCCTGGAGTGTACCACAGGGTAAAACAGATACGCAGTATTTT. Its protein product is CAWSVPQGKTDTQYF.

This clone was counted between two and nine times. The CDR3 reads CSVVVAGGSGQPQHF. DNA of the CDR3: TGCAGCGTTGTCGTGGCAGGGGGCTCGGGTCAGCCCCAGCATTTT. The rearrangement links TRBV29-1 to TRBJ1-5; 8 nucleotides line up with TRBD1. V was pared by 4 bases and J by 6 bases, with 11 bases of the junction left unmatched. The CDR3 contains 15 residues. Germline CDR1 and CDR2: SQVTM and ANQGSEA.

The CDR3 spells CASNPPGVDTQYF. The CDR3 DNA sequence: TGCGCCAGCAACCCTCCGGGGGTTGATACGCAGTATTTT. The chain has TRBV5-1 and TRBJ2-3, with D maybe TRBD2 (6 bases). Germline-derived CDR1 and CDR2 are SGHRS and YFSETQ. There are 13 residues in the CDR3. Between the trimmed V and J ends, which lost 6 bases and 6 bases, there was a span of 14 bases.

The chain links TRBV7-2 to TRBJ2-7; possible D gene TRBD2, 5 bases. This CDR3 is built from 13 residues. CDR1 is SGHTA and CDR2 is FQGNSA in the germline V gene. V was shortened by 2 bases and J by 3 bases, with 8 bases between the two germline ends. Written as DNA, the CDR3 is TGTGCCAGCAGCTTAAGCGGATACTACGAGCAGTACTTC. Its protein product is CASSLSGYYEQYF.

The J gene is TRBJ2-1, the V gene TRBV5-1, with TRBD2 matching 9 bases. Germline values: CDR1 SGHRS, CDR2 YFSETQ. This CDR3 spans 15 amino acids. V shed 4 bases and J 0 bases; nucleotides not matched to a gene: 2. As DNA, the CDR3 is TGCGCCAGCAGCCGTAGCGGGAGCTCCTACAATGAGCAGTTCTTC. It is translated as CASSRSGSSYNEQFF. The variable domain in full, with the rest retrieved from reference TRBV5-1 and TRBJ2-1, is KAGVTQTPRYLIKTRGQQVTLSCSPISGHRSVSWYQQTPGQGLQFLFEYFSETQRNKGNFPGRFSGRQFSNSRSEMNVSTLELGDSALYLCASSRSGSSYNEQFFGPGTRLTVL.

The CDR3, as DNA: TGTGCCAGCAGTTGGGGGACATTTGGAAACACCATATATTTT. Residues: CASSWGTFGNTIYF. V is TRBV28 and J is TRBJ1-3; tentative D call: TRBD1 (6 bases). This CDR3 comprises 14 residues. Per the germline V gene, CDR1 is MDHEN and CDR2 is SYDVKM. V dropped 4 bases and J dropped 3 bases, with 10 bases sitting between them.

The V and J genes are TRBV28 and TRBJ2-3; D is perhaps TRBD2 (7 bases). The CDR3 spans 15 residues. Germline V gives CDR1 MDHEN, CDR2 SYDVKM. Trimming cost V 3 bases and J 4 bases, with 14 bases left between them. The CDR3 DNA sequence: TGTGCCAGCAGTTTTTTAAAGGGGGGGTCAGATACGCAGTATTTT. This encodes CASSFLKGGSDTQYF.